This entry concerns a single T cell receptor beta chain. The antigen is unknown. This record comes from a study of T cell responses to AZD1222 COVID-19 vaccine. Study-level points and caveats: Spike as a whole was targeted by vaccine-associated CD4 TCRs, dominant at 160-218 and 743-854. Two AZD1222 doses significantly raised spike-specific TCR breadth and depth over controls. Mostly white British, mostly female donors; authors suggested clonal diversity may be underestimated.

Second-dose recipients at about 4 or about 12 weeks were treated as one pooled group. Method: immunoSEQ multiplex PCR; TCRdb's copy keeps in-frame clones and lacks some. The sample contains roughly 80,000 clones, 90% of which appear only once. In germline, CDR1 is DFQATT, CDR2 SNEGSKA (reference sequence). There are 16 residues in the CDR3. Trimming stripped 3 bases from V and 0 bases from J, with 15 bases between. This clonotype was obtained from an adult who received the AZD1222 COVID-19 vaccine. V gene TRBV20-1 combines with J gene TRBJ2-1; D gene uncertain. This specimen consisted of peripheral blood, obtained 28 days after the second AZD1222 dose. CDR3 residues: CSASFKGRYSYNEQFF. The CDR3 nucleotides read TGCAGTGCTAGTTTTAAAGGACGGTACTCCTACAATGAGCAGTTCTTC.